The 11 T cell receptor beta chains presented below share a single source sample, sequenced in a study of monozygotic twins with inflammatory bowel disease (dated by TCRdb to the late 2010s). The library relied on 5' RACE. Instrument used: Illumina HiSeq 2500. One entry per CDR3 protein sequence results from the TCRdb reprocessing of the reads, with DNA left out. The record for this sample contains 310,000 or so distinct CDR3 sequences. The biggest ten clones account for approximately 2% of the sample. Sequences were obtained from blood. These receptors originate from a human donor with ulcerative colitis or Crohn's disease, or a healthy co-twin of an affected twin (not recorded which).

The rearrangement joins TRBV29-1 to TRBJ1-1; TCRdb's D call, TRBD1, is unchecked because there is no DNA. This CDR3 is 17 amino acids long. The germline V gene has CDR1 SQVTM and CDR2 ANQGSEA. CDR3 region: CSVSAQGHWVGIAEAFF.

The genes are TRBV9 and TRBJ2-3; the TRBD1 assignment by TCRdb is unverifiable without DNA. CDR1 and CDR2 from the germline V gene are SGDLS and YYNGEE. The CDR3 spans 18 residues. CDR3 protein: CASSVIPFDGYTTDTQYF.

The CDR3 region is CSAGDRGYEQYF. The rearrangement joins TRBV20-1 to TRBJ2-7; with no DNA, the TCRdb D assignment of TRBD1 cannot be verified. CDR1 is DFQATT and CDR2 is SNEGSKA in the germline V gene (reference sequence). This CDR3 is built from 12 residues.

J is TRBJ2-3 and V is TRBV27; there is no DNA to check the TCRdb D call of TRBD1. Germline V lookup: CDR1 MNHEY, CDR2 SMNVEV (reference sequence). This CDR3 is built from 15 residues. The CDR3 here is CASSLWAGGGDTQYF.

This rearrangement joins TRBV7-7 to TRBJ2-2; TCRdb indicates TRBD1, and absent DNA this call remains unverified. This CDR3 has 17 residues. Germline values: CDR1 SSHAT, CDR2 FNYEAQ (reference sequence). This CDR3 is CASSSRGPGTVGGELFF.

CDR3 loop: CASSQLIQETQYF. The chain uses TRBV3-1 and TRBJ2-5. The CDR3 totals 13 residues. CDR1 and CDR2 from the germline V gene are LGHDT and YNNKEL (reference sequence).

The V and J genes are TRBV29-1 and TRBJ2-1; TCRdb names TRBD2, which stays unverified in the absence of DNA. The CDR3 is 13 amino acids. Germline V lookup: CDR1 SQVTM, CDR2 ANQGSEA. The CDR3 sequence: CSVGTTPNNEQFF.

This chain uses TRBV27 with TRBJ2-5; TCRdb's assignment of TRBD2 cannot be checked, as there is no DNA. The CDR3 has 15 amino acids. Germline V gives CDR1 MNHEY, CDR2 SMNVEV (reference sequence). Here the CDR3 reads CASSLSASGTETQYF.

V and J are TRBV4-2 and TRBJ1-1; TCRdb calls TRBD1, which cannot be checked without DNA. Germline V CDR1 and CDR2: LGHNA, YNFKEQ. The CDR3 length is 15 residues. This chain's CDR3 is CASSQPGQVHGEAFF.

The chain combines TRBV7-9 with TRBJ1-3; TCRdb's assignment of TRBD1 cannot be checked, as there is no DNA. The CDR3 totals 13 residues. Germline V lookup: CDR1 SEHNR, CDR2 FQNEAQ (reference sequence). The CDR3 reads CASSPRQGNTIYF.

The CDR3 spells CASSLVVQGETQYF. The chain is built from TRBV5-1 and TRBJ2-5; TCRdb reports TRBD1, a call that lacks DNA to check it against. Germline CDR1 SGHRS, CDR2 YFSETQ. This CDR3 has 14 amino acids.